This T cell receptor (beta chain) appears in the sequencing data of a study of T-cell memory formation after mild COVID-19 (dated by TCRdb to the early 2020s). Context from the whole study: Most TCR sequence clusters were specific to one of the two donors. In a couple of donors, T-cell clones that expanded and contracted after mild COVID-19 were tracked by sequencing TCRalpha and TCRbeta repertoires over time. The cohort comprised two young, previously healthy adult volunteers, one female and one male. Results and caveats for the whole study, not just this receptor: Some responding clones were detected in pre-infection memory, which suggested that pre-existing cross-reactive memory T cells had joined the SARS-CoV-2 response. Contracting CD4+ clones were located mainly in the CM and EM memory subsets, whereas CD8+ clones were found to be enriched in EMRA. Clones contracting from day 15 to 85 had balanced CD4/CD8 phenotypes, while a second wave expanding from day 15 to 37 was biased towards CD4+. Only a couple of mild cases were covered in the study, and larger cohorts including severe cases with pre-infection samples were considered necessary. SARS-CoV-2 specificity was not confirmed for the second-wave clones peaking on day 37.

From the cysteine up to the phenylalanine, the CDR3 has a length of 17 residues. Only CDR3 DNA remains: 51 bases, in frame from the first base. In the germline V gene (reference sequence), CDR1 corresponds to SEHNR and CDR2 to FQNEAQ. A distance of 20 bases separates the germline ends of V and J, which lose 2 bases and 4 bases respectively. PBMCs were isolated by Ficoll-Paque density gradient centrifugation. As regards this clonotype: Its antigen target is currently unknown. One base away there is no much larger clone; base qualities are not given.

The instrument was an Illumina NovaSeq 6000. TCRalpha and TCRbeta cDNA libraries were built by 5'RACE with constant-segment primers, adding sample barcodes and unique molecular identifiers. RNA was extracted from every sample with Trizol reagent. Library amplification was performed in two PCR steps, and a second sample barcode and Illumina TruSeq adapters were introduced in the second step. Sequencing of libraries was performed on an Illumina NovaSeq with 2 x 150 bp paired-end reads. Turning to the authors' computational methods: Demultiplexing of reads and collapsing into UMI-guided consensus sequences were performed with migec v1.2.7. Using mixcr v2.1.11, UMI consensuses were aligned to TRA and TRB V and J templates and then assembled into clonotypes. A clonotype was counted as expanded or contracted only if both edgeR and NoisET called the change significant, with noise models trained on biological replicates. edgeR calls used a false discovery rate-adjusted p below 0.01 and a log2 fold-change threshold of 1. As an exploratory analysis of dynamics, PCA with hierarchical clustering was applied to max-normalized trajectories of the 1000 most abundant clonotypes. Each responding clone was given a CD4 or CD8 phenotype based on the CD4+ and CD8+ repertoires, which had been sequenced separately. Through fastp at Q25 and MiXCR, TCRdb rebuilt clones from the public reads, retaining in-frame beta chains. Identical CDR3 proteins give one entry, which carries the most common genes and DNA. The V and J calls follow TCRdb's processing rather than the paper's. The sample table shows roughly 400,000 distinct CDR3 sequences, and 24% are seen once. The ten biggest clones cover roughly 9.7% of the sample.

Specimen: PBMCs or a T cell subset sorted from them (not recorded which). The rearranged segments are TRBV7-9 and TRBJ1-1; TRBD1 is a possible D gene, resting on 5 matching bases. The clonotype originates from an adult woman who had mild COVID-19 (a few samples of this study predate the infection). The sample titles of this study are shuffled in the database, so cell type and time point are left out; the donor was told from shared clones. The CDR3 is CASSLPTSGAWGTEAFF. The DNA reads as follows: TGTGCCAGCAGCTTACCCACTTCTGGGGCGTGGGGCACTGAAGCTTTCTTT.